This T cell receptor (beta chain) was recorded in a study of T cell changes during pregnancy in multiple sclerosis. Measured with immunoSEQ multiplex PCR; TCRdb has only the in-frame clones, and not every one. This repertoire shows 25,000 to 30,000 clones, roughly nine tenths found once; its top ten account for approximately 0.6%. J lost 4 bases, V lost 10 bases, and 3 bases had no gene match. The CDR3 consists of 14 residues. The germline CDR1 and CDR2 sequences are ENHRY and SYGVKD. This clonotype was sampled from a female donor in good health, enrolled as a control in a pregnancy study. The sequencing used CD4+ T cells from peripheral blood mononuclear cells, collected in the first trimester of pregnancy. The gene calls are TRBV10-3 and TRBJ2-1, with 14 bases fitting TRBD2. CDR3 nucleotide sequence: TGTGCCACCGGGACTAGCGGGGGTTACAATGAGCAGTTCTTC. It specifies CATGTSGGYNEQFF.